The 29 T cell receptor beta chains given below trace back to one sample, sequenced in a study of blood T cells in healthy people across ages. The authors ran a second PCR of roughly 7 to 11 cycles using a sample-barcoded 5' primer and a J-beta primer mix. TCRdb independently ran MiXCR on the 5' RACE reads; one entry per CDR3 protein. The table shows around 940,000 distinct CDR3 sequences, with roughly 51% occurring only once. The sequencing input was blood. Receptors were obtained from an older woman in good health.

The V and J genes are TRBV30 and TRBJ2-5; no firm D call. In germline, CDR1 is GTSNPN, CDR2 SVGIG (reference sequence). Trimming stripped 3 bases from V and 5 bases from J, with 7 bases between. This CDR3 spans 11 amino acids. The CDR3 loop reads CAWRGWETQYF. The DNA for the CDR3 is TGTGCCTGGAGAGGGTGGGAGACCCAGTACTTC.

This clonotype occurred a few times. The rearrangement uses TRBV5-1 and TRBJ2-3; D is undetermined. There are 13 residues in the CDR3. Per the germline V gene, CDR1 is SGHRS and CDR2 is YFSETQ. The V end lost 0 bases, the J end lost 5 bases, and 7 bases lay between the germline ends. CDR3 protein: CASSLGHGDTQYF. CDR3 DNA sequence: TGCGCCAGCAGCTTGGGTCACGGAGATACGCAGTATTTT.

The sample holds a few counts of this clonotype. The chain recombines TRBV27 with TRBJ2-3; D possibly corresponds to TRBD1 (6 bases). The CDR3 runs to 21 residues. Trimming removed 3 bases from V and 0 bases from J, with 28 bases in between. CDR1 and CDR2 (germline): MNHEY, SMNVEV (reference sequence). The CDR3 here is CASSFRGGSGSSWGSTDTQYF. CDR3 DNA sequence: TGTGCCAGCAGTTTCAGGGGCGGATCGGGCTCCTCGTGGGGCAGCACAGATACGCAGTATTTT.

This clonotype was seen a single time. The chain employs TRBV12-3 or TRBV12-4 and TRBJ1-3; perhaps TRBD1 as D (5 bases). V lost 6 bases and J 0 bases, leaving 6 bases between the germline ends. This CDR3 spans 13 amino acids. CDR3 in DNA: TGTGCCAGCAGGACAGCCTCTGGAAACACCATATATTTT. Protein product: CASRTASGNTIYF.

The chain links TRBV28 to TRBJ2-1, with D unresolved. The CDR3 is 12 amino acids. The V gene lost 3 bases and the J gene lost 7 bases, with 7 bases spanning the gap. Germline V gives CDR1 MDHEN, CDR2 SYDVKM. Written as DNA, the CDR3 is TGTGCCAGCAGTTTTATGGGGAATGAGCAGTTCTTC. Protein sequence: CASSFMGNEQFF.

This clonotype was picked up one time. The chain is built from TRBV7-6 and TRBJ2-2; 7 bases fit TRBD1. This CDR3 has 16 residues. V lost 5 bases, J lost 0 bases, and 6 bases stayed unmatched. CDR1 and CDR2 from the germline V gene are SGHVS and FNYEAQ. The CDR3 here is CASSIVGTANTGELFF. CDR3 sequence (DNA): TGTGCCAGCAGCATCGTCGGGACAGCGAACACCGGGGAGCTGTTTTTT.

V is TRBV9 and J is TRBJ2-4, with D maybe TRBD2 (5 bases). Matching the DNA end better, TRBJ2-7 makes the J call doubtful. Germline V lookup: CDR1 SGDLS, CDR2 YYNGEE. This CDR3 contains 14 residues. The CDR3 coding sequence is TGTGCCAGCAGCGTCGGACCGGGAAGGTACGAGCAGTACTTC. Its protein product is CASSVGPGRYEQYF.

This clonotype appeared once. This chain connects TRBV20-1 to TRBJ2-3, with no clear D. Germline values: CDR1 DFQATT, CDR2 SNEGSKA (reference sequence). Trimming pared 3 bases from V and 4 bases from J, leaving 17 bases between. There are 15 residues in the CDR3. The CDR3 loop reads CSARRSARDSDTQYF. CDR3 in DNA: TGCAGTGCTAGGAGATCCGCGCGAGATTCAGATACGCAGTATTTT.

The rearrangement uses TRBV7-2 and TRBJ2-7, with a possible D match to TRBD1 (6 bases). The CDR3 extends over 14 amino acids. The germline gives CDR1 SGHTA, CDR2 FQGNSA. Trimming cost V 3 bases and J 6 bases, with 15 bases left between them. CDR3 region: CASSFRDNTCEQYF. The CDR3, as DNA: TGTGCCAGCAGCTTTCGGGACAACACCTGCGAGCAGTACTTC.

The chain carries TRBV20-1 and TRBJ2-7, with D possibly matching TRBD1 (6 bases). Deletions cut 0 bases from V and 7 bases from J, with 16 bases between. The germline V gene encodes CDR1 DFQATT and CDR2 SNEGSKA (reference sequence). The CDR3 runs 14 residues. The CDR3 nucleotides read TGCAGTGCTAGAGATTTTACCGGGACATCTGAGCAGTACTTC. It specifies CSARDFTGTSEQYF.

The chain links TRBV2 to TRBJ2-2; 8 bases match TRBD2. The CDR3 has 14 residues. Germline CDR1 reads SNHLY; CDR2 reads FYNNEI. With V trimmed by 6 bases and J by 5 bases, 5 bases remained unmatched. The CDR3 region is CASRREAGTGELFF. As DNA, the CDR3 is TGTGCCAGCAGGCGGGAGGCAGGGACCGGGGAGCTGTTTTTT.

CDR3 coding DNA: TGTGCCAGCAGTTATGGTTGGACAGGGAAAGAGACCCAGTACTTC. It codes for CASSYGWTGKETQYF. V and J are TRBV6-5 and TRBJ2-5, with TRBD1 matching 8 bases. The CDR3 runs 15 residues. J was trimmed by 3 bases and V by 3 bases; bases with no gene match: 6. CDR1 is MNHEY, CDR2 SVGAGI, per germline.

This clonotype was seen many times. The chain couples TRBV6-5 to TRBJ2-7; D is perhaps TRBD1 (5 bases). The ends were cut back, 4 bases at V and 2 bases at J, with 15 bases in the middle. Germline-derived CDR1 and CDR2 are MNHEY and SVGAGI. The CDR3 contains 15 residues. The CDR3 sequence: CASSSPRRQTYEQYF. CDR3 nucleotide sequence: TGTGCCAGCAGTTCCCCCCGGCGACAGACCTACGAGCAGTACTTC.

The chain uses TRBV3-1 and TRBJ2-1, with D perhaps matching TRBD1 or TRBD2 (5 bases each). Germline V gene data show CDR1 as LGHDT and CDR2 as YNNKEL (reference sequence). This CDR3 comprises 16 residues. Trimming shortened V by 2 bases and J by 8 bases, and 19 bases separated the two germline ends. DNA for the CDR3: TGTGCCAGCAGCCAACGGGTCGGGAAACCCAGGGATGAGCAGTTCTTC. Translation gives CASSQRVGKPRDEQFF.

In DNA form, the CDR3 reads TGCGCCAGCAGCCGCACCCTCGGGTCCGGTCGCGCAGATACGCAGTATTTT. Its protein is CASSRTLGSGRADTQYF. The chain combines TRBV5-1 with TRBJ2-3; the D is unclear. This CDR3 region has 17 residues. Germline V lookup: CDR1 SGHRS, CDR2 YFSETQ. The V gene lost 4 bases and the J gene lost 4 bases, with 22 bases spanning the gap.

This clonotype occurred a few times. The V gene is TRBV25-1, the J gene TRBJ2-3; TRBD1 aligns across 9 bases. V was pared by 4 bases and J by 7 bases, with 6 bases of the junction left unmatched. Per the germline V gene, CDR1 is MGHDK and CDR2 is SYGVNS. There are 14 residues in the CDR3. CDR3 coding DNA: TGTGCCAGCAGTGTACCGGGACAGGGCCATACGCAGTATTTT. Its protein product is CASSVPGQGHTQYF.

The chain links TRBV4-2 to TRBJ2-6; 10 bases map to TRBD1. Germline CDR1 reads LGHNA; CDR2 reads YNFKEQ. J lost 1 base, V lost 9 bases, and 15 bases had no gene match. This CDR3 is built from 19 residues. The CDR3 nucleotides read TGTGCCAGTGGGTATTCGACAGGGGGCTTTAGGTCTGGGGCCAACGTCCTGACTTTC. As protein: CASGYSTGGFRSGANVLTF.

V and J are TRBV2 and TRBJ2-7; D tentatively fits TRBD1 or TRBD2 (6 bases each). The ends were cut back, 2 bases at V and 3 bases at J, with 14 bases in the middle. Germline V gene sequence: CDR1 SNHLY, CDR2 FYNNEI. The CDR3 is made up of 15 amino acids. The chain's CDR3 is CASSETQGLSYEQYF. In DNA, the CDR3 is TGTGCCAGCAGTGAAACACAGGGACTTAGCTACGAGCAGTACTTC.

As to this clonotype: A much larger clone lies one base from this, so it may be a read error. The genes are TRBV29-1 and TRBJ2-5; 11 nucleotides match TRBD2. This CDR3 has 14 amino acids. V gave up 4 bases and J gave up 7 bases; unmatched junction bases: 8. Germline V CDR1 and CDR2: SQVTM, ANQGSEA. The CDR3 DNA is TGCAGCGTTGCTACTAGCGGGAGAGGGGGGACCCAGTACTTC. It is translated as CSVATSGRGGTQYF.

This chain links TRBV20-1 with TRBJ2-1; 9 positions agree with TRBD2. In germline, CDR1 is DFQATT, CDR2 SNEGSKA (reference sequence). J gave up 9 bases and V 7 bases, and 4 bases lay outside the gene matches. This CDR3 comprises 11 residues. The CDR3 sequence: CSVAGVFEQFF. The CDR3 coding sequence is TGCAGTGTAGCGGGAGTGTTTGAGCAGTTCTTC.

The chain combines TRBV12-3 or TRBV12-4 with TRBJ2-5; possibly TRBD1 for D (6 bases). The germline V and J ends were trimmed by 6 bases and 4 bases, with 9 bases remaining between them. The CDR3 runs to 12 residues. DNA for the CDR3: TGTGCCAGCAGGTGGGGGCTAGAGACCCAGTACTTC. Amino acids: CASRWGLETQYF.

Regarding this clonotype: At one of its ends the junction is not consistent with the germline gene, which may arise from a read error. This sequence joins TRBV6-6 and TRBJ2-1; D may be TRBD2 (7 bases). The germline V gene encodes CDR1 MNHNY and CDR2 SVGAGI (reference sequence). The CDR3 covers 16 residues. CDR3 residues: CASTYVGGAIRNEQFF. As DNA, the CDR3 is TGTGCCAGCACTTACGTGGGGGGGGCTATACGGAATGAGCAGTTCTTC.

The V call is TRBV15, the J call TRBJ2-1; 11 bases agree with TRBD2. CDR1 and CDR2 from the germline V gene are LNHNV and YYDKDF (reference sequence). The CDR3 length is 16 residues. Trimming took 2 bases from V and 5 from J; bases not matched to a gene: 5. The CDR3 loop reads CATSRTSGSHDNEQFF. Here the CDR3 DNA reads TGTGCCACCAGCAGAACTAGCGGGAGCCATGACAATGAGCAGTTCTTC.

The chain carries TRBV14 and TRBJ2-1; a weak D match, TRBD2 (5 bases). Germline V gene lookup returns CDR1 SGHDN and CDR2 FVKESK. There are 18 residues in the CDR3. V shed 0 bases and J shed 7 bases, with 22 bases lying between them. For the CDR3, the DNA is TGTGCCAGCAGCCAAGAATATTGGGGTCCCACGGGGAAGAATGAGCAGTTCTTC. It yields the protein CASSQEYWGPTGKNEQFF.

The chain combines TRBV28 with TRBJ2-3; 8 bases line up with TRBD1. The V and J ends lost 5 bases and 6 bases, in that order; junction bases with no gene match: 10. CDR1 is MDHEN, CDR2 SYDVKM, per germline. The CDR3 loop spans 15 amino acids. This chain's CDR3 is CASSRTGQLLDTQYF. CDR3 nucleotides: TGTGCCAGCAGTCGGACAGGGCAACTTTTGGATACGCAGTATTTT. The complete variable domain, with remaining parts taken from reference TRBV28 and TRBJ2-3, reads DVKVTQSSRYLVKRTGEKVFLECVQDMDHENMFWYRQDPGLGLRLIYFSYDVKMKEKGDIPEGYSVSREKKERFSLILESASTNQTSMYLCASSRTGQLLDTQYFGPGTRLTVL.

A word on this clonotype: One end of the junction fails to match germline, which may point to a read error. This sequence joins TRBV20-1 and TRBJ1-4; no clear D gene. The CDR3 is 15 residues long. CDR1 is DFQATT, CDR2 SNEGSKA, per germline (reference sequence). The CDR3 loop reads CSARVLKITNEKPFF. In DNA form, the CDR3 reads TGCAGTGCTAGGGTACTTAAAATAACTAATGAAAAACCGTTTTTT.

This clonotype was picked up a small number of times. The rearrangement links TRBV27 to TRBJ2-7; 7 positions match TRBD2. V trimming: 5 bases; J trimming: 0 bases; junction bases outside the gene matches: 16. Germline CDR1 and CDR2: MNHEY and SMNVEV (reference sequence). CDR3 size: 18 residues. The CDR3 region has the DNA TGTGCCAGCAGTAAGATTAGCGGGCCTTGGGGGAGCTCCTACGAGCAGTACTTC. Protein sequence: CASSKISGPWGSSYEQYF.

Only a few counts were recorded for this clonotype. V and J are TRBV7-9 and TRBJ2-7; 7 nucleotides match TRBD1. CDR1 is SEHNR, CDR2 FQNEAQ, per germline (reference sequence). The CDR3 extends over 15 amino acids. Losses at the gene ends were 0 bases for V and 3 bases for J; bases not matched to a gene: 5. CDR3: CASSLAQGSRYEQYF. The CDR3 bases are TGTGCCAGCAGCTTAGCACAGGGGAGCCGCTACGAGCAGTACTTC.

The chain employs TRBV5-6 and TRBJ2-1, with D possibly matching TRBD1 (6 bases). V was clipped by 4 bases and J by 12 bases, with 14 bases between them. Per germline, CDR1 SGHDT and CDR2 YYEEEE. The CDR3 is 12 residues long. CDR3 protein: CASSITGKGQFF. The CDR3 bases are TGTGCCAGCAGCATTACAGGGAAAGGGCAGTTCTTC. Full variable domain (rest looked up from reference TRBV5-6 and TRBJ2-1): DAGVTQSPTHLIKTRGQQVTLRCSPKSGHDTVSWYQQALGQGPQFIFQYYEEEERQRGNFPDRFSGHQFPNYSSELNVNALLLGDSALYLCASSITGKGQFFGPGTRLTVL.